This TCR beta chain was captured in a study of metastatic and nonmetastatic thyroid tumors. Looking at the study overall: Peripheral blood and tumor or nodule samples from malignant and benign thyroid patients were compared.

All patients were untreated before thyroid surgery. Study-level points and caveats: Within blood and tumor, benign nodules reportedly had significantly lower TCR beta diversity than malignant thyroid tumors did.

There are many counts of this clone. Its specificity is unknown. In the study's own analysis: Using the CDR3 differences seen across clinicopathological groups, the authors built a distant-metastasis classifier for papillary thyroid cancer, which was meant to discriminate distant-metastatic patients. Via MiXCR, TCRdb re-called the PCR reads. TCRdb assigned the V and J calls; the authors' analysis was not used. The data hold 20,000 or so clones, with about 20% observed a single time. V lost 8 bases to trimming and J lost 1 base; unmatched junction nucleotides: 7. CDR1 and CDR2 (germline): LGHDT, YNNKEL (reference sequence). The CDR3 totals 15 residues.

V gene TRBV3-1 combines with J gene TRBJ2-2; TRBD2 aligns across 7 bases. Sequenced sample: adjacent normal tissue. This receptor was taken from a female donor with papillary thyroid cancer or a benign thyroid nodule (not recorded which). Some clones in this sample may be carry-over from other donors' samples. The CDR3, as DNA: TGTGCCAGCGCACAGCGGGGAGGGAACACCGGGGAGCTGTTTTTT. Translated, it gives CASAQRGGNTGELFF.